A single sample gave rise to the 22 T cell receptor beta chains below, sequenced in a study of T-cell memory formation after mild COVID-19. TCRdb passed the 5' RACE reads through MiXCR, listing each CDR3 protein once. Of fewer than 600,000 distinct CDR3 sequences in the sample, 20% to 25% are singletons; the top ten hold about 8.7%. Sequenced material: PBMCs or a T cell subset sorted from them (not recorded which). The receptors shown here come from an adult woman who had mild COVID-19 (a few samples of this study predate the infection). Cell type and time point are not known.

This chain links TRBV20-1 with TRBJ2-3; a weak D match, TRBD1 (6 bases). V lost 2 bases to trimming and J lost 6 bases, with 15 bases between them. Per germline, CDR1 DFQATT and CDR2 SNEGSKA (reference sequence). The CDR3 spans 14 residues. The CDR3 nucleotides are TGCAGTGCTAGATTTCGGGCGAGGGGGGATACGCAGTATTTT. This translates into CSARFRARGDTQYF.

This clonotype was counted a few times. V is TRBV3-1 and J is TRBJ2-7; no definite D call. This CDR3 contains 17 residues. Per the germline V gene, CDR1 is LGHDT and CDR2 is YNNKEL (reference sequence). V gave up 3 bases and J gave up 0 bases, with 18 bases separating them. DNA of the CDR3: TGTGCCAGCAGCCAGAAGTCGGTCTGGGTCAACTCCTACGAGCAGTACTTC. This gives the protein CASSQKSVWVNSYEQYF.

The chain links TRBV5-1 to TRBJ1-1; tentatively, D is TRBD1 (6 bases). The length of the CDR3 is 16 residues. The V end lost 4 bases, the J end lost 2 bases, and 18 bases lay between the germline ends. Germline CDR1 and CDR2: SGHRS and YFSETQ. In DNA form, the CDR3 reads TGCGCCAGCAGCCCCTTGACAGGAACGCTTAACACTGAAGCTTTCTTT. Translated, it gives CASSPLTGTLNTEAFF.

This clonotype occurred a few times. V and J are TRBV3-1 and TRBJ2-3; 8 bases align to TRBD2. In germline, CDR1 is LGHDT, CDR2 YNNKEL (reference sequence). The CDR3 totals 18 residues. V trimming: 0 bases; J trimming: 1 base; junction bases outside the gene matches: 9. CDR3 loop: CASSQDQKSGGRTDTQYF. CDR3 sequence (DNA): TGTGCCAGCAGCCAAGATCAAAAGAGCGGGGGCCGCACAGATACGCAGTATTTT.

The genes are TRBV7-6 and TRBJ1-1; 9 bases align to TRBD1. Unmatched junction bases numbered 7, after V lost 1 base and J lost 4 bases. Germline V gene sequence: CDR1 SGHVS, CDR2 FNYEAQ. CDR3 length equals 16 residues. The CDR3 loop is CASSLGDRAVSTEAFF. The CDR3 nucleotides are TGTGCCAGCAGCTTAGGGGACAGGGCCGTTAGCACTGAAGCTTTCTTT.

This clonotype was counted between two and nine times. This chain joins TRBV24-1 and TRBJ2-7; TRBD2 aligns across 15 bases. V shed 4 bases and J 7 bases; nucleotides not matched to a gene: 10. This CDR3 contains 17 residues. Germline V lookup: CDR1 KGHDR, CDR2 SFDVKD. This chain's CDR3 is CATSDRGLAGGTGEQYF. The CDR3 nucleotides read TGTGCCACCAGTGACCGGGGACTAGCGGGAGGCACAGGAGAGCAGTACTTC.

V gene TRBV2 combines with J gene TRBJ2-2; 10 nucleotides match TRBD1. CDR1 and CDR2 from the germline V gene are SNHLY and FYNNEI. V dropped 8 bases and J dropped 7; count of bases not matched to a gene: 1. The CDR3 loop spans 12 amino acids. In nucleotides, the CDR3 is TGTGCCAGCGGGACAGGGGACGGGGAGCTGTTTTTT. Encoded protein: CASGTGDGELFF.

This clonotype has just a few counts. The CDR3 is CASSLSGTTTGELFF. The CDR3 nucleotides are TGCGCCAGCAGCTTGTCGGGGACGACCACCGGGGAGCTGTTTTTT. J is TRBJ2-2 and V is TRBV5-1; D possibly matches TRBD1 or TRBD2 (5 bases each). V was shortened by 1 base and J by 4 bases, with 11 bases between the two germline ends. Germline-derived CDR1 and CDR2 are SGHRS and YFSETQ. There are 15 residues in the CDR3.

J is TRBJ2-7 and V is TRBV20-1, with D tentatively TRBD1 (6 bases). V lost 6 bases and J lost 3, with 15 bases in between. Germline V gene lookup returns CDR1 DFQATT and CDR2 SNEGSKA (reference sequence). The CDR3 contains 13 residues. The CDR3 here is CSATSGANYEQYF. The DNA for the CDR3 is TGCAGTGCAACGTCAGGGGCGAACTACGAGCAGTACTTC.

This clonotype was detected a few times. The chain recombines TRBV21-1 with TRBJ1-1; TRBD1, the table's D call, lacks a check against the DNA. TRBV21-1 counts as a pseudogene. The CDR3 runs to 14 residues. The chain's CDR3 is CASSIEQVHTEAFF. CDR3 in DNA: TGTGCCAGCAGCATAGAACAGGTTCACACTGAAGCTTTCTTT.

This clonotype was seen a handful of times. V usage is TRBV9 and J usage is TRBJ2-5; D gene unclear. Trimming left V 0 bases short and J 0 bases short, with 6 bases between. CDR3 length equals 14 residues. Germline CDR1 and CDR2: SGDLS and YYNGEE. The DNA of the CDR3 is TGTGCCAGCAGCGTAGCGAACAACCAAGAGACCCAGTACTTC. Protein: CASSVANNQETQYF.

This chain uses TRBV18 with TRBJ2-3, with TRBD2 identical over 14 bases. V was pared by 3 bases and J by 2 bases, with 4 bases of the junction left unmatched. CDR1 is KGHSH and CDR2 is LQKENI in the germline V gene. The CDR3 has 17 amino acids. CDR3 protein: CASSPRTSGGYTDTQYF. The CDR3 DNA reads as TGTGCCAGCTCACCCCGGACTAGCGGGGGGTACACAGATACGCAGTATTTT. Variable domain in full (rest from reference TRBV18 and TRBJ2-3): NAGVMQNPRHLVRRRGQEARLRCSPMKGHSHVYWYRQLPEEGLKFMVYLQKENIIDESGMPKERFSAEFPKEGPSILRIQQVVRGDSAAYFCASSPRTSGGYTDTQYFGPGTRLTVL.

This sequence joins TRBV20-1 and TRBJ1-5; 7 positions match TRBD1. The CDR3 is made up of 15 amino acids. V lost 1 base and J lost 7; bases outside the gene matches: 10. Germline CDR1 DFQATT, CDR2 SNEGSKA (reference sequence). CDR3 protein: CSARGLTGLDQPQHF. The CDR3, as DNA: TGCAGTGCTAGAGGGTTGACAGGGCTCGACCAGCCCCAGCATTTT.

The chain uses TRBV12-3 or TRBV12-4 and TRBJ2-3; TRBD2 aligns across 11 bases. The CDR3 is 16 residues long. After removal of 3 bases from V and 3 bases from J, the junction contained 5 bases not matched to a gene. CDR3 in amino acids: CASSLASGGKTDTQYF. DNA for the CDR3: TGTGCCAGCAGTTTGGCTAGCGGGGGGAAGACAGATACGCAGTATTTT.

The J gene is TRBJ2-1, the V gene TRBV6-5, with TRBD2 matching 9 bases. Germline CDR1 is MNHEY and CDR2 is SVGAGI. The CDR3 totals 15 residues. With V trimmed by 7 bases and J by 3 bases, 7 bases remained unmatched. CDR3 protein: CASTLLAGGYNEQFF. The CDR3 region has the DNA TGTGCCAGCACCCTACTAGCGGGCGGCTACAATGAGCAGTTCTTC.

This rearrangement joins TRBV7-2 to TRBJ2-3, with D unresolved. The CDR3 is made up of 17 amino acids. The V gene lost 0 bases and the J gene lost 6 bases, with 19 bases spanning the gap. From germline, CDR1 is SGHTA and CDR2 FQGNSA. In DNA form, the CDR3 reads TGTGCCAGCAGCTTAGCGGGCCCACTTTCGGGCCTGGATACGCAGTATTTT. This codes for CASSLAGPLSGLDTQYF. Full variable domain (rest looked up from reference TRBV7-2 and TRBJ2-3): GAGVSQSPSNKVTEKGKDVELRCDPISGHTALYWYRQSLGQGLEFLIYFQGNSAPDKSGLPSDRFSAERTGGSVSTLTIQRTQQEDSAVYLCASSLAGPLSGLDTQYFGPGTRLTVL.

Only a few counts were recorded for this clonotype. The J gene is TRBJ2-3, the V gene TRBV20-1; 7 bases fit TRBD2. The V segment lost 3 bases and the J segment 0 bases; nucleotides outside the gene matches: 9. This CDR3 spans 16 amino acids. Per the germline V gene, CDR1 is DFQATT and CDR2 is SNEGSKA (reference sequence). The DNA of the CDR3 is TGCAGTGCTAGGGGCTCGGCGGGAGTCAGCACAGATACGCAGTATTTT. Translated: CSARGSAGVSTDTQYF.

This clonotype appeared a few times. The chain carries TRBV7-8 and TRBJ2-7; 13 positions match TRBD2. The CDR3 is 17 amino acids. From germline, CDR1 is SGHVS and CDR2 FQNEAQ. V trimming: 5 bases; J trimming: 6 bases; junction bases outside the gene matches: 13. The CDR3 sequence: CASSHTHGTSGNGEQYF. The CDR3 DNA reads TGTGCCAGCAGCCATACCCACGGGACTAGCGGGAACGGCGAGCAGTACTTC.

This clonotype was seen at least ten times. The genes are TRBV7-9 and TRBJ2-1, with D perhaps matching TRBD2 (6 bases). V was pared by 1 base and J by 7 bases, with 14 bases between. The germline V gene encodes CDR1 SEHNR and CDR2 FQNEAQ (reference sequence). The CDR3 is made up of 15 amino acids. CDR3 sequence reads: CASSLVVSGENEQFF. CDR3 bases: TGTGCCAGCAGCTTAGTTGTTAGCGGTGAGAATGAGCAGTTCTTC.

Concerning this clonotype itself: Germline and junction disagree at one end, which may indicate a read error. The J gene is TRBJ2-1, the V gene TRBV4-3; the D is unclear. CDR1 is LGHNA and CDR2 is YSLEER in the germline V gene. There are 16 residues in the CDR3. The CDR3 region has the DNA TGCGCCAGCAGCCAAGAGCACGACTTTCGGTACACTGAGCAGTTCTTC. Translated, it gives CASSQEHDFRYTEQFF.

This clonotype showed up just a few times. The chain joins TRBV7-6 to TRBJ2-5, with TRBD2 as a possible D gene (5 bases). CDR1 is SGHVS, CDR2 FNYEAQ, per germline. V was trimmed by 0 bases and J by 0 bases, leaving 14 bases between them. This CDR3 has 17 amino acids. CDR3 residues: CASSLASEKTNQETQYF. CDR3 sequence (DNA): TGTGCCAGCAGCTTAGCTAGCGAGAAAACAAACCAAGAGACCCAGTACTTC.

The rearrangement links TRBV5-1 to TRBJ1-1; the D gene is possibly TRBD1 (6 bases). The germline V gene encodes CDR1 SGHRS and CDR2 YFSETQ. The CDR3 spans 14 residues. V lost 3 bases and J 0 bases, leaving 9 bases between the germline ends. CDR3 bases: TGCGCCAGCAGCTCCAGGGGAATGAACACTGAAGCTTTCTTT. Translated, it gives CASSSRGMNTEAFF.